A selection of T cell receptor beta chains follows, all from one sample in a study of OX40 agonist ivuxolimab in advanced cancers. Assay used: immunoSEQ multiplex PCR; TCRdb lists only in-frame clones, some missing. Here the sample spans approximately 20,000 clones, roughly 80% being singletons. Source: CD4+ or CD8+ T cells sorted from blood, taken in a trial of the OX40 agonist ivuxolimab. All receptors derive from an adult with an advanced solid tumor such as melanoma, head and neck, liver or kidney cancer. CDR3s include the opening cysteine and the closing phenylalanine or tryptophan. The order of the fields is V gene, D gene, J gene, clone size, CDR3 protein, CDR3 DNA. A D gene is named only where the DNA matches it firmly. Size is stated for part of the rows, as once, few or many counts, or as a class when the clone is expanded.

v_gene: TRBV5-1; d_gene: .; j_gene: TRBJ1-4; abundance: .; CDR3aa: CASSLAPATNEKLFF; CDR3nt: TGCGCCAGCAGCTTGGCGCCAGCAACTAATGAAAAACTGTTTTTT
v_gene: TRBV13; d_gene: .; j_gene: TRBJ1-2; abundance: .; CDR3aa: CASSPPGTFYGYTF; CDR3nt: TGTGCCAGCAGCCCACCCGGGACTTTCTATGGCTACACCTTC
v_gene: TRBV28; d_gene: .; j_gene: TRBJ1-4; abundance: .; CDR3aa: CASSLVEGGNEKLFF; CDR3nt: TGTGCCAGCAGTTTGGTAGAGGGAGGGAATGAAAAACTGTTTTTT
v_gene: TRBV9; d_gene: TRBD1; j_gene: TRBJ2-7; abundance: once; CDR3aa: CASSVAGTGYGEQYF; CDR3nt: TGTGCCAGCAGCGTAGCCGGGACAGGGTATGGCGAGCAGTACTTC
v_gene: TRBV2; d_gene: .; j_gene: TRBJ1-4; abundance: .; CDR3aa: CASSVTWELFF; CDR3nt: TGTGCCAGCAGTGTCACCTGGGAACTGTTTTTT
v_gene: TRBV5-6; d_gene: .; j_gene: TRBJ2-1; abundance: .; CDR3aa: CASSYGVTSYNEQFF; CDR3nt: TGTGCCAGCAGCTACGGGGTGACCTCCTACAATGAGCAGTTCTTC
v_gene: TRBV27; d_gene: TRBD2; j_gene: TRBJ2-7; abundance: .; CDR3aa: CASRLPGTSGRDEQYF; CDR3nt: TGTGCCAGCCGCCTGCCTGGGACTAGCGGGAGGGACGAGCAGTACTTC
v_gene: TRBV5-6; d_gene: TRBD2; j_gene: TRBJ2-3; abundance: .; CDR3aa: CASSYPGLAGGPSTDTQYF; CDR3nt: TGTGCCAGCAGCTACCCTGGACTAGCGGGAGGACCTAGCACAGATACGCAGTATTTT
v_gene: TRBV7-7; d_gene: TRBD2; j_gene: TRBJ2-5; abundance: medium-sized; CDR3aa: CASGTSGVETQYF; CDR3nt: TGTGCCAGCGGGACTAGCGGGGTAGAGACCCAGTACTTC
v_gene: TRBV7-9; d_gene: TRBD1; j_gene: TRBJ1-6; abundance: large; CDR3aa: CASSTHDREGSNSPLHF; CDR3nt: TGTGCCAGCAGCACCCATGACAGGGAGGGAAGTAATTCACCCCTCCACTTT
v_gene: TRBV19; d_gene: .; j_gene: TRBJ2-1; abundance: few; CDR3aa: CASSIGLSSYNEQFF; CDR3nt: TGTGCCAGTAGTATCGGACTCAGCTCCTACAATGAGCAGTTCTTC
v_gene: TRBV10-1; d_gene: .; j_gene: TRBJ1-5; abundance: few; CDR3aa: CASSDGGGNQPQHF; CDR3nt: TGCGCCAGCAGTGATGGTGGGGGCAATCAGCCCCAGCATTTT
v_gene: TRBV27; d_gene: TRBD2; j_gene: TRBJ2-1; abundance: .; CDR3aa: CASSWGGEYNEQFF; CDR3nt: TGTGCCAGCAGCTGGGGGGGGGAGTACAATGAGCAGTTCTTC
v_gene: TRBV5-1; d_gene: .; j_gene: TRBJ2-5; abundance: .; CDR3aa: CASSLVSYQETQYF; CDR3nt: TGCGCCAGCAGCTTGGTGTCGTACCAAGAGACCCAGTACTTC
v_gene: TRBV2; d_gene: TRBD2; j_gene: TRBJ2-2; abundance: once; CDR3aa: CASSLAGPDTGELFF; CDR3nt: TGTGCCAGCAGTCTAGCGGGGCCGGACACCGGGGAGCTGTTTTTT
v_gene: TRBV7-8; d_gene: TRBD1; j_gene: TRBJ2-3; abundance: .; CDR3aa: CASTTGGLTDTQYF; CDR3nt: TGTGCCAGCACCACAGGGGGCCTAACAGATACGCAGTATTTT
v_gene: TRBV7-3; d_gene: .; j_gene: TRBJ1-1; abundance: .; CDR3aa: CASSQDGFEAFF; CDR3nt: TGTGCCAGCAGCCAGGACGGTTTTGAAGCTTTCTTT
v_gene: TRBV7-6; d_gene: TRBD2; j_gene: TRBJ2-1; abundance: .; CDR3aa: CASSLVGLASYNEQFF; CDR3nt: TGTGCCAGCAGCTTAGTGGGACTAGCTTCCTACAATGAGCAGTTCTTC
v_gene: TRBV21-1; d_gene: .; j_gene: TRBJ1-1; abundance: .; CDR3aa: CASSPGPIPEAFF; CDR3nt: TGTGCCAGCAGCCCCGGGCCCATCCCTGAAGCTTTCTTT
v_gene: TRBV5-5; d_gene: .; j_gene: TRBJ1-5; abundance: .; CDR3aa: CASSPGGGNQPQHF; CDR3nt: TGTGCCAGCAGCCCTGGCGGGGGGAATCAGCCCCAGCATTTT
v_gene: TRBV6-4; d_gene: TRBD1; j_gene: TRBJ2-1; abundance: .; CDR3aa: CASSDSWGTGSSEQFF; CDR3nt: TGTGCCAGCAGTGACTCGTGGGGGACAGGGTCTAGTGAGCAGTTCTTC
v_gene: TRBV9; d_gene: .; j_gene: TRBJ2-6; abundance: .; CDR3aa: CASSSPARLEQGRANVLTF; CDR3nt: TGTGCCAGCAGCAGTCCGGCACGGCTCGAGCAGGGTCGGGCCAACGTCCTGACTTTC
v_gene: TRBV27; d_gene: .; j_gene: TRBJ1-6; abundance: .; CDR3aa: CASSLFFGSPLHF; CDR3nt: TGTGCCAGCAGTTTATTCTTTGGATCACCCCTCCACTTT
v_gene: TRBV28; d_gene: .; j_gene: TRBJ2-2; abundance: once; CDR3aa: CASSLAWASQAGELFF; CDR3nt: TGTGCCAGCAGTTTAGCTTGGGCTAGCCAGGCCGGGGAGCTGTTTTTT
v_gene: TRBV7-8; d_gene: .; j_gene: TRBJ2-7; abundance: .; CDR3aa: CASSSWGGNTYEQYF; CDR3nt: TGTGCCAGCAGCTCTTGGGGCGGGAACACCTACGAGCAGTACTTC
v_gene: TRBV10-1; d_gene: TRBD1; j_gene: TRBJ2-7; abundance: .; CDR3aa: CATTEGQHSYEQYF; CDR3nt: TGCGCCACTACCGAGGGACAGCACTCCTACGAGCAGTACTTC
v_gene: TRBV2; d_gene: TRBD1; j_gene: TRBJ1-2; abundance: .; CDR3aa: CASIARGLGYTF; CDR3nt: TGTGCCAGCATTGCCAGGGGGCTTGGCTACACCTTC
v_gene: TRBV6-5; d_gene: .; j_gene: TRBJ1-4; abundance: few; CDR3aa: CASSYSTGGKLFF; CDR3nt: TGTGCCAGCAGTTACTCGACGGGCGGAAAACTGTTTTTT
v_gene: TRBV19; d_gene: TRBD1; j_gene: TRBJ2-7; abundance: medium-sized; CDR3aa: CASSARDSYPVEQYF; CDR3nt: TGTGCCAGTAGTGCCCGGGACAGCTACCCTGTGGAGCAGTACTTC
v_gene: TRBV5-1; d_gene: .; j_gene: TRBJ1-3; abundance: .; CDR3aa: CASSSLLQGGSGNTIYF; CDR3nt: TGCGCCAGCAGCTCACTACTACAGGGCGGATCAGGAAACACCATATATTTT
v_gene: TRBV9; d_gene: TRBD1; j_gene: TRBJ2-2; abundance: .; CDR3aa: CASSDVGTGISGELFF; CDR3nt: TGTGCCAGCAGCGACGTTGGGACAGGGATTAGCGGGGAGCTGTTTTTT
v_gene: TRBV28; d_gene: .; j_gene: TRBJ2-2; abundance: .; CDR3aa: CASSSTSGELFF; CDR3nt: TGTGCCAGCAGCTCAACTTCCGGGGAGCTGTTTTTT